These 25 T cell receptor beta chains originate from one sample sequenced in a study of T cells expressing NK-cell markers. Reanalyzing the 5' RACE reads, TCRdb keeps one entry per CDR3 protein, without DNA. Its clone listing holds 140,000 or so distinct CDR3 sequences. Sequencing was carried out using blood T cells: a sorted CD56 or NKG2C T cell subset, CD4+ or CD8+ T cells, or bulk PBMC T cells (not recorded which). These receptors originate from a man between 18 and 29 years old in good health.

The V call is TRBV19, the J call TRBJ1-1; the TRBD1 assignment by TCRdb is unverifiable without DNA. The CDR3 has 14 amino acids. CDR1 and CDR2 from the germline V gene are LNHDA and SQIVND (reference sequence). CDR3 amino acids: CASSVGQGSGEAFF.

The chain has TRBV7-9 and TRBJ2-2; checking the TCRdb D call of TRBD1 is not possible without DNA. This CDR3 has 17 amino acids. Looked up from germline, CDR1 is SEHNR and CDR2 is FQNEAQ (reference sequence). CDR3 loop: CASSNPGTGGNTGELFF.

V usage is TRBV9 and J usage is TRBJ2-3; there is no DNA to check the TCRdb D call of TRBD2. Germline V gene sequence: CDR1 SGDLS, CDR2 YYNGEE. CDR3 length equals 15 residues. CDR3 residues: CSSRGSGRAADTQYF.

The chain links TRBV3-1 to TRBJ2-1; TCRdb indicates TRBD2, and absent DNA this call remains unverified. The V gene's germline CDR1 is LGHDT and CDR2 YNNKEL (reference sequence). The CDR3 has 16 amino acids. The CDR3 region is CASSQEAGLDTNEQFF.

CDR3 sequence: CASSGQFGATGELFF. V usage is TRBV7-8 and J usage is TRBJ2-2. This CDR3 is built from 15 residues. Germline loops: CDR1 SGHVS, CDR2 FQNEAQ. The whole variable domain, remainder taken from reference TRBV7-8 and TRBJ2-2, is GAGVSQSPRYKVAKRGQDVALRCDPISGHVSLFWYQQALGQGPEFLTYFQNEAQLDKSGLPSDRFFAERPEGSVSTLKIQRTQQEDSAVYLCASSGQFGATGELFFGEGSRLTVL.

The chain has TRBV7-3 and TRBJ2-3; TCRdb returns TRBD2, unconfirmable since there is no DNA. The germline V gene has CDR1 SGHTA and CDR2 FQGTGA. This CDR3 is 17 amino acids long. CDR3 in amino acids: CASSLTWVAGRTDTQYF. Full variable domain (rest looked up from reference TRBV7-3 and TRBJ2-3): GAGVSQTPSNKVTEKGKYVELRCDPISGHTALYWYRQSLGQGPEFLIYFQGTGAADDSGLPNDRFFAVRPEGSVSTLKIQRTERGDSAVYLCASSLTWVAGRTDTQYFGPGTRLTVL.

The chain links TRBV19 to TRBJ1-1; TCRdb picks TRBD1, but there is no DNA to check that call. Germline values: CDR1 LNHDA, CDR2 SQIVND (reference sequence). This CDR3 contains 15 residues. This CDR3 is CASRREQGVDTEAFF.

This chain joins TRBV6-6 and TRBJ2-3; TCRdb names TRBD1, which stays unverified in the absence of DNA. CDR3 length equals 13 residues. Germline lookup yields CDR1 MNHNY and CDR2 SVGAGI (reference sequence). CDR3 amino acids: CASRGGYTDTQYF.

CDR3 sequence reads: CAGALGPGNEQFF. This sequence joins TRBV6-2 or TRBV6-3 and TRBJ2-1; with no DNA, the TCRdb D assignment of TRBD2 cannot be verified. Germline V gene data show CDR1 as MNHEY and CDR2 as SVGEGT. There are 13 residues in the CDR3.

The V and J genes are TRBV6-2 or TRBV6-3 and TRBJ2-1; the D gene TCRdb calls, TRBD1, cannot be checked with no DNA. CDR1 is MNHEY and CDR2 is SVGEGT in the germline V gene. The CDR3 spans 12 residues. CDR3: CASSSRGNEQFF.

The V and J genes are TRBV6-1 and TRBJ1-5; TCRdb's assignment of TRBD1 cannot be checked, as there is no DNA. This CDR3 has 15 amino acids. Germline CDR1 and CDR2: MNHNS and SASEGT. The CDR3 sequence: CASSSGTAQNQPQHF.

This chain links TRBV12-3 or TRBV12-4 with TRBJ2-5; TCRdb calls TRBD2, which cannot be checked without DNA. This CDR3 has 16 residues. This CDR3 is CASFSSGRGHQETQYF.

The chain links TRBV7-3 to TRBJ2-5; the TCRdb call, TRBD1, lacks DNA for checking. Germline values: CDR1 SGHTA, CDR2 FQGTGA. The CDR3 spans 16 residues. CDR3 loop: CASSPFVGTDEETQYF.

The V and J genes are TRBV18 and TRBJ1-1. Germline V CDR1 and CDR2: KGHSH, LQKENI. CDR3 length equals 15 residues. The CDR3: CASSPSEGADTEAFF. The full variable domain, completed using reference TRBV18 and TRBJ1-1, is NAGVMQNPRHLVRRRGQEARLRCSPMKGHSHVYWYRQLPEEGLKFMVYLQKENIIDESGMPKERFSAEFPKEGPSILRIQQVVRGDSAAYFCASSPSEGADTEAFFGQGTRLTVV.

This sequence joins TRBV4-3 and TRBJ2-5; TCRdb's D gene call, TRBD1, goes unchecked for lack of DNA. Germline CDR1 reads LGHNA; CDR2 reads YSLEER. The CDR3 extends over 17 amino acids. CDR3 amino acids: CASSQDQSTGVQETQYF.

V is TRBV5-4 and J is TRBJ2-1. This CDR3 spans 15 amino acids. Germline CDR1 SGHNT, CDR2 YYREEE (reference sequence). CDR3 loop: CASSFKWEIHNEQFF.

The CDR3 here is CASSPPSGRAYNEQFF. The V and J genes are TRBV18 and TRBJ2-1. Per germline, CDR1 KGHSH and CDR2 LQKENI. The CDR3 runs 16 residues. Together with reference TRBV18 and TRBJ2-1, the CDR3 gives the full variable domain: NAGVMQNPRHLVRRRGQEARLRCSPMKGHSHVYWYRQLPEEGLKFMVYLQKENIIDESGMPKERFSAEFPKEGPSILRIQQVVRGDSAAYFCASSPPSGRAYNEQFFGPGTRLTVL.

The chain employs TRBV24-1 and TRBJ2-3. CDR3 size: 11 residues. The germline V gene has CDR1 KGHDR and CDR2 SFDVKD. CDR3 amino acids: CATRTKDTQYF.

The genes are TRBV24-1 and TRBJ1-5. Germline V CDR1 and CDR2: KGHDR, SFDVKD. This CDR3 has 14 amino acids. The chain's CDR3 is CATSAWPEDQPQHF.

The CDR3 spells CASSPDGQGAYDEQYF. This chain uses TRBV5-8 with TRBJ2-7; the D gene TCRdb calls, TRBD1, cannot be checked with no DNA. The CDR3 is 16 amino acids. CDR1 and CDR2 (germline): SGHTS, YDEGEE.

The V call is TRBV9, the J call TRBJ2-3; TCRdb's assignment of TRBD2 cannot be checked, as there is no DNA. The CDR3 is made up of 16 amino acids. CDR1 is SGDLS, CDR2 YYNGEE, per germline. The CDR3 protein is CASSVEGLAGADTQYF.

V gene TRBV30 combines with J gene TRBJ1-3. CDR1 is GTSNPN, CDR2 SVGIG, per germline (reference sequence). CDR3 length: 14 residues. The chain's CDR3 is CAWKLASSGNTIYF.

The V call is TRBV20-1, the J call TRBJ2-1; TCRdb's D call of TRBD2 is untestable without DNA. The CDR3 runs to 14 residues. Germline assignment: CDR1 DFQATT and CDR2 SNEGSKA (reference sequence). CDR3 region: CSASGAGGPNEQFF.

The chain is built from TRBV9 and TRBJ1-2. The CDR3 has 12 amino acids. The germline CDR1 and CDR2 sequences are SGDLS and YYNGEE. The CDR3 reads CASSVSDYGYTF. Based on the CDR3 plus reference TRBV9 and TRBJ1-2, the full variable domain is DSGVTQTPKHLITATGQRVTLRCSPRSGDLSVYWYQQSLDQGLQFLIQYYNGEERAKGNILERFSAQQFPDLHSELNLSSLELGDSALYFCASSVSDYGYTFGSGTRLTVV.

V and J are TRBV3-1 and TRBJ2-1; TCRdb's D call, TRBD2, is unchecked because there is no DNA. Per germline, CDR1 LGHDT and CDR2 YNNKEL (reference sequence). CDR3 size: 17 residues. This CDR3 reads CASSQEIGTSGYNEQFF.